This is a list of T cell receptor beta chains from one sample in a study of blood T cell repertoires in COVID-19. TCRdb's table, derived via immunoSEQ multiplex PCR, lists solely in-frame clones and lacks some. The sample has almost 250,000 clones; approximately 86% are singletons. Sequenced sample: PBMCs or T cells enriched from blood (not recorded which). The receptors here all came from a woman in her fifties or sixties who had recovered from COVID-19. The CDR3 runs from the conserved cysteine through the conserved F or W. D genes are given only for firm matches. Size values are once, few and many counts, or a class for expanded clones, and some rows have none.

clone_size: few; v_call: TRBV7-9; j_call: TRBJ2-7; d_call: .; cdr3_length: 15; cdr3_aa: CASSLAGLGAYEQYF; cdr3_nt: TGTGCCAGCAGCTTAGCAGGGTTAGGGGCCTACGAGCAGTACTTC
clone_size: few; v_call: TRBV7-3; j_call: TRBJ2-2; d_call: TRBD2; cdr3_length: 15; cdr3_aa: CASSEVASGTGELFF; cdr3_nt: TGTGCCAGCAGCGAGGTGGCTAGCGGCACCGGGGAGCTGTTTTTT
clone_size: .; v_call: TRBV24-1; j_call: TRBJ1-2; d_call: .; cdr3_length: 15; cdr3_aa: CATSDSNRVNYGYTF; cdr3_nt: TGTGCCACCAGTGATTCGAACAGGGTTAACTATGGCTACACCTTC
clone_size: .; v_call: TRBV7-2; j_call: TRBJ2-5; d_call: TRBD2; cdr3_length: 15; cdr3_aa: CASSLQRGSGETQYF; cdr3_nt: TGTGCCAGCAGCTTACAGCGGGGGAGTGGGGAGACCCAGTACTTC
clone_size: .; v_call: TRBV18; j_call: TRBJ1-5; d_call: TRBD1; cdr3_length: 14; cdr3_aa: CASSLQGYNQPQHF; cdr3_nt: TGTGCCAGCTCACTACAGGGGTACAATCAGCCCCAGCATTTT
clone_size: .; v_call: TRBV3-1/TRBV3-2; j_call: TRBJ2-1; d_call: .; cdr3_length: 13; cdr3_aa: CASSLGRGGEQFF; cdr3_nt: TGTGCCAGCAGCCTCGGAAGAGGCGGTGAGCAGTTCTTC
clone_size: .; v_call: TRBV19; j_call: TRBJ1-5; d_call: .; cdr3_length: 17; cdr3_aa: CASSIDAGGTSNQPQHF; cdr3_nt: TGTGCCAGTAGTATAGATGCTGGGGGGACTAGCAATCAGCCCCAGCATTTT
clone_size: .; v_call: TRBV19; j_call: TRBJ2-5; d_call: TRBD1; cdr3_length: 15; cdr3_aa: CASDSGQGAFETQYF; cdr3_nt: TGTGCCAGTGACTCCGGACAGGGGGCTTTTGAGACCCAGTACTTC
clone_size: .; v_call: TRBV9; j_call: TRBJ2-2; d_call: .; cdr3_length: 16; cdr3_aa: CASSVDTGTNTGELFF; cdr3_nt: TGTGCCAGCAGCGTAGATACGGGAACGAACACCGGGGAGCTGTTTTTT
clone_size: .; v_call: TRBV6-2/TRBV6-3; j_call: TRBJ2-7; d_call: .; cdr3_length: 12; cdr3_aa: CASSSVTYEQYF; cdr3_nt: TGTGCCAGCAGTTCTGTTACCTACGAGCAGTACTTC
clone_size: .; v_call: TRBV2; j_call: TRBJ1-3; d_call: .; cdr3_length: 15; cdr3_aa: CASSRNEDGGNTIYF; cdr3_nt: TGTGCCAGCAGTCGGAACGAGGATGGAGGAAACACCATATATTTT
clone_size: .; v_call: TRBV4-3; j_call: TRBJ2-1; d_call: TRBD2; cdr3_length: 20; cdr3_aa: CASSQELSGRTSDIFNEQFF; cdr3_nt: TGCGCCAGCAGCCAAGAGTTGTCCGGAAGGACTAGCGATATTTTCAATGAGCAGTTCTTC
clone_size: .; v_call: TRBV27; j_call: TRBJ1-6; d_call: .; cdr3_length: 16; cdr3_aa: CASSFLSRGYNSPLHF; cdr3_nt: TGTGCCAGCAGTTTTTTGTCCCGGGGCTATAATTCACCCCTCCACTTT
clone_size: .; v_call: TRBV30; j_call: TRBJ1-1; d_call: .; cdr3_length: 14; cdr3_aa: CAWRFRGMNTEAFF; cdr3_nt: TGTGCCTGGAGATTCCGGGGGATGAACACTGAAGCTTTCTTT
clone_size: .; v_call: TRBV10-3; j_call: TRBJ2-3; d_call: TRBD2; cdr3_length: 14; cdr3_aa: CASSTSGHTDTQYF; cdr3_nt: TGTGCCTCTTCGACTAGCGGACACACAGATACGCAGTATTTT
clone_size: .; v_call: TRBV15; j_call: TRBJ1-2; d_call: .; cdr3_length: 15; cdr3_aa: CATSSRGRVYYGYTF; cdr3_nt: TGTGCCACCAGCAGCCGTGGCCGGGTATACTATGGCTACACCTTC
clone_size: .; v_call: TRBV7-9; j_call: TRBJ2-1; d_call: TRBD2; cdr3_length: 15; cdr3_aa: CASSLELAEYNEQFF; cdr3_nt: TGTGCCAGCAGCTTAGAACTAGCGGAGTACAATGAGCAGTTCTTC
clone_size: .; v_call: TRBV20-1; j_call: TRBJ2-6; d_call: .; cdr3_length: 16; cdr3_aa: CSASGQASSGANVLTF; cdr3_nt: TGCAGTGCTAGTGGGCAGGCAAGCTCTGGGGCCAACGTCCTGACTTTC
clone_size: .; v_call: TRBV28; j_call: TRBJ1-2; d_call: .; cdr3_length: 15; cdr3_aa: CASSYPTRGNYGYTF; cdr3_nt: TGTGCCAGCAGTTACCCGACCAGGGGTAACTATGGCTACACCTTC
clone_size: .; v_call: TRBV18; j_call: TRBJ1-4; d_call: .; cdr3_length: 15; cdr3_aa: CASSPTGTFNEKLFF; cdr3_nt: TGTGCCAGCTCACCAACCGGGACATTTAATGAAAAACTGTTTTTT
clone_size: .; v_call: TRBV11-2; j_call: TRBJ1-1; d_call: .; cdr3_length: 13; cdr3_aa: CASSLFSQGEAFF; cdr3_nt: TGTGCCAGCAGCTTATTCTCGCAGGGAGAAGCTTTCTTT
clone_size: .; v_call: TRBV2; j_call: TRBJ2-1; d_call: .; cdr3_length: 15; cdr3_aa: CASSGARDITDEQFF; cdr3_nt: TGTGCCAGCAGTGGAGCGCGGGATATTACGGATGAGCAGTTCTTC
clone_size: once; v_call: TRBV19; j_call: TRBJ1-1; d_call: .; cdr3_length: 15; cdr3_aa: CASTWGLRTMTEAFF; cdr3_nt: TGTGCCAGTACCTGGGGCCTCCGGACGATGACTGAAGCTTTCTTT
clone_size: .; v_call: TRBV10-2; j_call: TRBJ2-5; d_call: TRBD2; cdr3_length: 14; cdr3_aa: CASSGTSAQETQYF; cdr3_nt: TGCGCCAGCAGTGGGACTAGCGCCCAAGAGACCCAGTACTTC
clone_size: .; v_call: TRBV2; j_call: TRBJ1-5; d_call: .; cdr3_length: 17; cdr3_aa: CASTPSKGRTGNQPQHF; cdr3_nt: TGTGCCAGCACCCCTTCAAAGGGGAGGACTGGCAATCAGCCCCAGCATTTT
clone_size: .; v_call: TRBV5-4; j_call: TRBJ2-4; d_call: TRBD2; cdr3_length: 16; cdr3_aa: CASSHGTSGRINIQYF; cdr3_nt: TGTGCCAGCAGCCATGGGACTAGCGGGAGGATAAACATTCAGTACTTC